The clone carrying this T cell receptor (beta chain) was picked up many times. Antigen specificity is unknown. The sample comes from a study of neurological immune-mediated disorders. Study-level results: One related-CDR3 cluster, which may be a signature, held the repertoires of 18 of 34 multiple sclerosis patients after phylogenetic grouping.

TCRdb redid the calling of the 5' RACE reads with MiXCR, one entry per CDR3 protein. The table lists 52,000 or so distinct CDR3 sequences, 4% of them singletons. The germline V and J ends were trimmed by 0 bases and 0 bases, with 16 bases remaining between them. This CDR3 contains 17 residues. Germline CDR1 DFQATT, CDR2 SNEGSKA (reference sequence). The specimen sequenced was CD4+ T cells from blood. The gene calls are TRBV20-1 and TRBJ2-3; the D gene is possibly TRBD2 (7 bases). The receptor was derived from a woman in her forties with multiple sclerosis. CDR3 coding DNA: TGCAGTGCTAGAGATCTTGGGGGGGGCACAAGCACAGATACGCAGTATTTT. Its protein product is CSARDLGGGTSTDTQYF.